This TCR beta chain is from a study of human T cells and chemical hapten exposure. In TCRdb, the RACE reads were re-called with MiXCR into one record per CDR3 protein. The sample consists of roughly 380,000 distinct CDR3 sequences, about 6% of them appearing once. Trimming removed 1 base at V and 2 bases at J, with 7 bases between. In germline, CDR1 is SGHTA, CDR2 FQGNSA. The length of the CDR3 is 14 residues. Time point in this sample: patch test 2, 6 weeks after DPC sensitization. Treatment indicated: therapeutic diphenylcyclopropenone sensitization with weekly scalp DPC. Whole blood, unfractionated, served as the material for total RNA extraction. This clonotype was seen at least ten times.

The clonotype was recovered from a woman under 30 with alopecia areata. Some clones in this sample may be carry-over from other donors' samples. V gene TRBV7-2 combines with J gene TRBJ2-3; D may be TRBD1 or TRBD2 (6 bases each). The sample consisted of whole blood, taken in connection with sensitization to the hapten diphenylcyclopropenone (DPC). The DNA of the CDR3 is TGTGCCAGCAGCTTAGGGGGGGCCACAGATACGCAGTATTTT. Protein product: CASSLGGATDTQYF.